This T cell receptor beta chain was observed in a study of identical twins. This clonotype was counted at least ten times. The target antigen is unknown. TCRdb itself ran the 5' RACE reads through MiXCR, one entry per CDR3 protein. The sample has approximately 700,000 distinct CDR3 sequences; roughly 18% are singletons. Study-level points and caveats: Cord blood beta clonotypes that were abundant carried fewer insertions, and memory repertoires showed no such trend.

This sample was shared with a second study, whose subject was T cells expressing NK-cell markers. According to that study: Sorted CD3+CD56-NKG2C+, CD3+CD56+NKG2C- and CD3+CD56+NKG2C+ T cells were the source of the TCR beta repertoires. The authors applied an anti-gamma-delta TCR antibody in several experiments, and it restricted sorting to alpha-beta TCR T cells. Several of the donors also had these clonotypes leading their CD3+CD56-NKG2C+ fraction.

What was sequenced was PBMCs. This receptor was identified in a woman aged 18 to 35 in good health.

This chain's CDR3 is CASPTGGTGANVLTF. The DNA of the CDR3 is TGTGCCAGCCCTACGGGAGGGACTGGGGCCAACGTCCTGACTTTC. The chain carries TRBV12-3 or TRBV12-4 and TRBJ2-6, with 8 bases fitting TRBD2. The CDR3 is 15 amino acids. Trimming cost V 8 bases and J 2 bases; bases outside gene matches: 5.